The 23 T cell receptor beta chains listed next were all sequenced from one sample in a study of Ad26.COV2.S vaccination and SARS-CoV-2 variants (dated by TCRdb to about 2021). Libraries were constructed by the immunoSEQ multiplex PCR assay. The clones in this table, taken by TCRdb from immuneACCESS, are in-frame only. Not every clone is retained; where verified, under half of the shortfall comes from an unresolved V gene, and the cause of the rest is unknown. In this sample the table shows about 390,000 clones, 88% of which occur a single time. The ten largest clones capture 3.5% of the sample. The intended sense of this specimen's treatment or condition label: 15 to 20 received Ad26.COV2.S at low or high dose, single or two shots; five or six received placebo; per-sample allocation not given. Repertoires of vaccine and placebo recipients were sequenced from samples collected on day 63 after the first injection.

The material sequenced was peripheral blood, taken in a trial of Ad26.COV2.S vaccine versus placebo. The origin of the receptors is a person aged 18-60 years who received the Ad26.COV2.S COVID-19 vaccine or a placebo.

J is TRBJ2-2 and V is TRBV10-3; a possible D gene is TRBD2 (7 bases). CDR1 ENHRY and CDR2 SYGVKD come from the germline V gene. With 11 bases removed from V and 3 bases from J, the gap between germline ends came to 16 bases. This CDR3 has 14 residues. The CDR3 loop is CAVGGGSDTGELFF. CDR3 DNA sequence: TGTGCCGTAGGGGGGGGATCGGACACCGGGGAGCTGTTTTTT.

The chain links TRBV4-3 to TRBJ1-1, with 8 bases matching TRBD1. CDR3 length equals 17 residues. From germline, CDR1 is LGHNA and CDR2 YSLEER. After removal of 4 bases from V and 1 base from J, the junction contained 11 bases not matched to a gene. CDR3 nucleotides: TGCGCCAGCAGCCGTTCCTTCGGGACAGGAGCGAACACTGAAGCTTTCTTT. This gives the protein CASSRSFGTGANTEAFF.

This clone was picked up one time. Other nucleotide sequences from this sample produce the same CDR3. This chain joins TRBV18 and TRBJ1-1, with a tentative D call TRBD1 (5 bases). The CDR3 consists of 13 residues. CDR1 and CDR2 from the germline V gene are KGHSH and LQKENI. V was clipped by 3 bases and J by 5 bases, with 10 bases between them. CDR3: CASSPLGGTEAFF. The DNA for the CDR3 is TGTGCCAGCTCACCTTTGGGGGGAACTGAAGCTTTCTTT. The variable domain in full, with the rest retrieved from reference TRBV18 and TRBJ1-1, is NAGVMQNPRHLVRRRGQEARLRCSPMKGHSHVYWYRQLPEEGLKFMVYLQKENIIDESGMPKERFSAEFPKEGPSILRIQQVVRGDSAAYFCASSPLGGTEAFFGQGTRLTVV.

The chain employs TRBV14 and TRBJ2-2; TRBD2 is a possible D gene (5 bases). This CDR3 contains 16 residues. Germline CDR1 SGHDN, CDR2 FVKESK. V lost 0 bases, J lost 4 bases, and 12 bases lay in between. CDR3 nucleotides: TGTGCCAGCAGCCAAGATCAGGCTAGCCTCACCGGGGAGCTGTTTTTT. It translates to CASSQDQASLTGELFF.

The J gene is TRBJ1-6, the V gene TRBV2; tentative D call: TRBD1 (5 bases). Trimming pared 4 bases from V and 7 bases from J, leaving 11 bases between. The CDR3 is 14 amino acids. Germline CDR1 is SNHLY and CDR2 is FYNNEI. This CDR3 is CASSVGRDNSPLHF. For the CDR3, the DNA is TGTGCCAGCAGTGTTGGCAGGGACAATTCACCCCTCCACTTT.

This clone showed up just once. V and J are TRBV5-1 and TRBJ2-1; 9 nucleotides agree with TRBD2. Germline V gene data show CDR1 as SGHRS and CDR2 as YFSETQ. The V gene end was trimmed by 0 bases and the J gene end by 0 bases; junction bases not matched to a gene: 4. The CDR3 has 17 amino acids. Here the CDR3 DNA reads TGCGCCAGCAGCTTGGGACTAGCGGTGAGCTCCTACAATGAGCAGTTCTTC. Protein sequence: CASSLGLAVSSYNEQFF.

The chain couples TRBV10-2 to TRBJ1-2; possibly TRBD1 for D (5 bases). The ends were cut back, 7 bases at V and 11 bases at J, with 17 bases in the middle. Germline lookup yields CDR1 WSHSY and CDR2 SAAADI. The CDR3 consists of 12 residues. Here the CDR3 reads CASTPDRLFYTF. CDR3 coding DNA: TGCGCCAGCACTCCCGACAGACTTTTTTACACCTTC.

In its sample, this clone was seen a few times. The rearrangement links TRBV4-3 to TRBJ2-2; D possibly corresponds to TRBD2 (6 bases). This CDR3 is 17 amino acids long. V lost 0 bases and J lost 4, with 15 bases in between. Germline values: CDR1 LGHNA, CDR2 YSLEER. Written as DNA, the CDR3 is TGCGCCAGCAGCCAAGATGCCCTTGTCGGGGGCACCGGGGAGCTGTTTTTT. It encodes CASSQDALVGGTGELFF.

This chain uses TRBV19 with TRBJ1-2; the match to TRBD1 covers 7 bases. Germline V gene sequence: CDR1 LNHDA, CDR2 SQIVND (reference sequence). The CDR3 is 15 amino acids. After removal of 5 bases from V and 4 bases from J, the junction contained 10 bases not matched to a gene. The CDR3 protein is CASSPRQGYFYGYTF. The CDR3 DNA follows: TGTGCCAGTAGTCCGCGACAGGGATACTTCTATGGCTACACCTTC.

This clone was counted only a few times. This chain connects TRBV7-2 to TRBJ1-6; the match to TRBD1 covers 7 bases. Per germline, CDR1 SGHTA and CDR2 FQGNSA. V trimming: 3 bases; J trimming: 1 base; junction bases outside the gene matches: 12. This CDR3 contains 19 residues. The DNA of the CDR3 is TGTGCCAGCAGCTTTCGACAGGGACGGTACTTATCCTATAATTCACCCCTCCACTTT. Its translation is CASSFRQGRYLSYNSPLHF.

V usage is TRBV6-5 and J usage is TRBJ1-4; D might be TRBD1 (5 bases). Germline CDR1 MNHEY, CDR2 SVGAGI. Trimming shortened V by 6 bases and J by 8 bases, and 10 bases separated the two germline ends. The CDR3 loop spans 12 amino acids. DNA of the CDR3: TGTGCCAGCAGAGGGGTTGTCGAAAAACTGTTTTTT. Translation gives CASRGVVEKLFF.

The rearrangement links TRBV29-1 to TRBJ1-2, with D maybe TRBD1 (6 bases). The CDR3 has 12 amino acids. V gave up 1 base and J gave up 7 bases, with 10 bases separating them. Germline V gene lookup returns CDR1 SQVTM and CDR2 ANQGSEA. Here the CDR3 DNA reads TGCAGCGTTGAAGGACGGGGGCCTGGCTACACCTTC. Translated: CSVEGRGPGYTF.

The chain has TRBV5-6 and TRBJ1-1; perhaps TRBD1 as D (5 bases). The V end was cut by 5 bases, the J end by 0 bases, with 11 bases between. Germline CDR1 reads SGHDT; CDR2 reads YYEEEE. The CDR3 covers 14 residues. The CDR3 DNA is TGTGCCAGCAGTGTGAGGGACTTGAACACTGAAGCTTTCTTT. Translation: CASSVRDLNTEAFF.

Notes on this clone: Different DNA sequences within this sample yield the same CDR3. The gene calls are TRBV5-1 and TRBJ1-3, with a possible D match to TRBD1 (5 bases). CDR3 length: 16 amino acids. Trimming shortened V by 0 bases and J by 0 bases, and 10 bases separated the two germline ends. The germline gives CDR1 SGHRS, CDR2 YFSETQ. The CDR3 loop reads CASSLVGADSGNTIYF. CDR3 nucleotides: TGCGCCAGCAGCTTGGTTGGGGCGGACTCTGGAAACACCATATATTTT.

V and J are TRBV9 and TRBJ1-2; 10 positions match TRBD1. Trimming cost V 4 bases and J 3 bases; bases outside gene matches: 6. This CDR3 comprises 15 residues. Germline lookup yields CDR1 SGDLS and CDR2 YYNGEE. The CDR3 reads CASSSSTGGHYGYTF. The CDR3 DNA reads TGTGCCAGCAGCTCCTCGACAGGGGGCCACTATGGCTACACCTTC.

This rearrangement joins TRBV4-1 to TRBJ1-6; a weak D match, TRBD1 (5 bases). The germline V gene has CDR1 MGHRA and CDR2 YSYEKL. The CDR3 runs to 13 residues. V was pared by 4 bases and J by 9 bases, with 10 bases between. CDR3 loop: CASSLIGVSPLHF. CDR3 bases: TGCGCCAGCAGCCTTATAGGGGTTTCACCCCTCCACTTT.

The chain carries TRBV5-1 and TRBJ1-2; D gene uncertain. Germline V lookup: CDR1 SGHRS, CDR2 YFSETQ. This CDR3 comprises 14 residues. Trimming removed 1 base at V and 2 bases at J, with 9 bases between. The CDR3 loop is CASSLRGSNYGYTF. The CDR3 nucleotides are TGCGCCAGCAGCTTGAGAGGGTCAAACTATGGCTACACCTTC. Full variable domain (outside the CDR3, taken from reference TRBV5-1 and TRBJ1-2): KAGVTQTPRYLIKTRGQQVTLSCSPISGHRSVSWYQQTPGQGLQFLFEYFSETQRNKGNFPGRFSGRQFSNSRSEMNVSTLELGDSALYLCASSLRGSNYGYTFGSGTRLTVV.

The V gene is TRBV5-1, the J gene TRBJ1-2; D gene ambiguous. This CDR3 is built from 12 residues. Germline V gene sequence: CDR1 SGHRS, CDR2 YFSETQ. V was cut by 4 bases and J by 7 bases, with 11 bases left in between. The CDR3 DNA follows: TGCGCCAGCAGCGACCGGGAGGCTGGCTACACCTTC. This encodes CASSDREAGYTF. Supplemented by reference TRBV5-1 and TRBJ1-2, the full variable domain reads KAGVTQTPRYLIKTRGQQVTLSCSPISGHRSVSWYQQTPGQGLQFLFEYFSETQRNKGNFPGRFSGRQFSNSRSEMNVSTLELGDSALYLCASSDREAGYTFGSGTRLTVV.

The chain carries TRBV5-1 and TRBJ2-5; a possible D gene is TRBD2 (6 bases). V lost 3 bases, J lost 5 bases, and 17 bases lay in between. The CDR3 runs 15 residues. CDR1 and CDR2 from the germline V gene are SGHRS and YFSETQ. CDR3 coding DNA: TGCGCCAGCAGCTCTACTAACCGGGACTTGGAGACCCAGTACTTC. Translation gives CASSSTNRDLETQYF.

The rearrangement links TRBV3-1 (or the pseudogene TRBV3-2) to TRBJ1-2; 7 bases map to TRBD1. V shed 10 bases and J 8 bases; nucleotides not matched to a gene: 10. The CDR3 is made up of 12 amino acids. Germline lookup yields CDR1 LGHDT and CDR2 YNNKEL (reference sequence). CDR3 sequence (DNA): TGTGCCACGCAGGGGGGTGATTGGGGCTACACCTTC. Amino acids: CATQGGDWGYTF.

The chain carries TRBV6-6 and TRBJ2-2; a possible D gene is TRBD1 (6 bases). This CDR3 comprises 15 residues. With 6 bases removed from V and 1 base from J, the gap between germline ends came to 12 bases. Germline assignment: CDR1 MNHNY and CDR2 SVGAGI (reference sequence). The CDR3 DNA is TGTGCCAGCAGACCCGGACAGCTGAACACCGGGGAGCTGTTTTTT. It translates to CASRPGQLNTGELFF.

In this sample, this clone turned up once. The DNA for the CDR3 is TGTGCCAGCTCACCACTTGGCCCGAGCCCGAGCTCCTACAATGAGCAGTTCTTC. Its protein product is CASSPLGPSPSSYNEQFF. The chain joins TRBV18 to TRBJ2-1; D call uncertain. The germline CDR1 and CDR2 sequences are KGHSH and LQKENI. The CDR3 loop spans 18 amino acids. V gave up 1 base and J gave up 0 bases, with 16 bases separating them.

This clone showed up just once. This chain connects TRBV19 to TRBJ2-6; D assignment may be TRBD1 or TRBD2 (5 bases each). Germline V CDR1 and CDR2: LNHDA, SQIVND (reference sequence). This CDR3 is 16 amino acids long. V gave up 11 bases and J gave up 0 bases, with 17 bases separating them. The CDR3: CASRGESSSGANVLTF. The CDR3, as DNA: TGTGCCTCCAGAGGGGAGTCGAGCTCTGGGGCCAACGTCCTGACTTTC.